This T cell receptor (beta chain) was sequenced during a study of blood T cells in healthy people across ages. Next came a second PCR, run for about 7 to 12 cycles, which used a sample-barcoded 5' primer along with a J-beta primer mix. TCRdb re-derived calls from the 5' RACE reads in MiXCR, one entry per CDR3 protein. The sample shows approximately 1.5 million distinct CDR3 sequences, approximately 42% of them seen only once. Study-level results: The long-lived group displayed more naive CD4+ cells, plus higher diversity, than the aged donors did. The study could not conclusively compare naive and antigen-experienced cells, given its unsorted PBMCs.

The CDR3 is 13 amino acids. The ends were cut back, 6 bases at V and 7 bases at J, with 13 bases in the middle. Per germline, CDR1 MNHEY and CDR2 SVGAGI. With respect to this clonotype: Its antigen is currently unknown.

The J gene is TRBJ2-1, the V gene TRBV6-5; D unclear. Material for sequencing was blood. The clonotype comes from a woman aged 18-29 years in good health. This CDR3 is CASSRIHTNEQFF. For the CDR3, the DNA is TGTGCCAGCAGCCGAATACACACAAATGAGCAGTTCTTC.